What follows are 12 T cell receptor beta chains derived from one specimen sequenced in a study of human T cells and chemical hapten exposure (dated by TCRdb to the early 2020s). Total RNA was extracted from unfractionated whole blood collected in Tempus Blood RNA tubes. Receptors were amplified or captured by 5' RACE. Sequencing used an Illumina MiSeq. TCRdb's own reprocessing of the public reads used fastp at Q25 and MiXCR and kept productive beta chains. Duplicate CDR3 protein sequences are folded into a single record with the most common DNA and genes. This sample has 81,000 or so distinct CDR3 sequences in its table, and more than 7% of those were observed once. The ten most abundant clones make up 2% to 2.5% of the sample. These receptors all come from a male donor in good health.

This clonotype was counted ten times or more. The chain employs TRBV4-1 and TRBJ2-3; no firm D call. Looked up from germline, CDR1 is MGHRA and CDR2 is YSYEKL. V was clipped by 5 bases and J by 0 bases, with 9 bases between them. The CDR3 is 14 residues long. CDR3 nucleotide sequence: TGCGCCAGCAGCATTGGACCCAGCACAGATACGCAGTATTTT. Translation gives CASSIGPSTDTQYF.

The sample holds a few counts of this clonotype. This chain joins TRBV20-1 and TRBJ1-5; 8 bases line up with TRBD1. The germline V gene has CDR1 DFQATT and CDR2 SNEGSKA (reference sequence). The J segment lost 6 bases and the V segment lost 1 base, leaving 11 bases of the junction unmatched. CDR3 length: 16 amino acids. CDR3 sequence reads: CSARGTGWSASQPQHF. Written as DNA, the CDR3 is TGCAGTGCTAGAGGGACAGGGTGGAGTGCGAGTCAGCCCCAGCATTTT.

There are a few counts of this clonotype. The chain has TRBV7-2 and TRBJ1-6; 12 nucleotides align to TRBD1. From germline, CDR1 is SGHTA and CDR2 FQGNSA. The CDR3 runs 17 residues. J lost 7 bases, V lost 3 bases, and 7 bases had no gene match. The CDR3 nucleotides read TGTGCCAGCAGCTTGGGGACAGGGGGCGGACGGAATTCACCCCTCCACTTT. This translates into CASSLGTGGGRNSPLHF.

This clonotype was seen ten or more times. The rearrangement uses TRBV12-3 or TRBV12-4 and TRBJ1-1; 8 positions match TRBD1. This CDR3 has 15 residues. The trim removed 8 bases at V and 1 base at J, leaving 9 bases unmatched. CDR3 loop: CASQPQGAGNTEAFF. The CDR3 coding sequence is TGTGCCAGCCAGCCCCAGGGGGCAGGGAACACTGAAGCTTTCTTT.

Many counts were recorded for this clonotype. This chain links TRBV5-1 with TRBJ2-1; 7 bases align to TRBD2. Germline-derived CDR1 and CDR2 are SGHRS and YFSETQ. The CDR3 spans 14 residues. V lost 4 bases, J lost 5 bases, and 6 bases stayed unmatched. The CDR3 sequence is CASSQSGKHNEQFF. As DNA, the CDR3 is TGCGCCAGCAGCCAGAGCGGGAAACACAATGAGCAGTTCTTC.

In this sample, this clonotype turned up a few times. The CDR3 DNA is TGTGCCAGCAGCCAAGATGCACCCGCAACTAATGAAAAACTGTTTTTT. Its protein is CASSQDAPATNEKLFF. The chain couples TRBV14 to TRBJ1-4; D is unclear. This CDR3 region has 16 residues. V was shortened by 0 bases and J by 0 bases, with 8 bases between the two germline ends. CDR1 and CDR2 (germline): SGHDN, FVKESK.

The J gene is TRBJ2-7, the V gene TRBV12-3 or TRBV12-4; no reliable D call. The V end lost 3 bases, the J end lost 2 bases, and 11 bases lay between the germline ends. There are 14 residues in the CDR3. CDR3 DNA sequence: TGTGCCAGCAGTTTTGACACCCTTGCCTACGAGCAGTACTTC. As protein: CASSFDTLAYEQYF.

This clonotype was seen only a few times. The chain couples TRBV20-1 to TRBJ1-1; tentative D call: TRBD1 (5 bases). V was clipped by 0 bases and J by 2 bases, with 7 bases between them. This CDR3 comprises 13 residues. The germline V gene encodes CDR1 DFQATT and CDR2 SNEGSKA (reference sequence). The DNA of the CDR3 is TGCAGTGCTAGAGATACAGGAAACACTGAAGCTTTCTTT. Translating gives CSARDTGNTEAFF.

This clonotype occurred a few times. This chain links TRBV4-3 with TRBJ1-5; no clear D gene. The CDR3 extends over 17 amino acids. Trimming took 0 bases from V and 5 from J, leaving 17 bases between them. The V gene's germline CDR1 is LGHNA and CDR2 YSLEER. In DNA form, the CDR3 reads TGCGCCAGCAGCCAAGAAGGCGGACGGGGAGCTTATCAGCCCCAGCATTTT. Amino acids: CASSQEGGRGAYQPQHF.

There are many counts of this clonotype. The gene calls are TRBV2 and TRBJ2-2; D ambiguous. The CDR3 contains 16 residues. CDR1 and CDR2 from the germline V gene are SNHLY and FYNNEI. Trimming shortened V by 0 bases and J by 4 bases, and 12 bases separated the two germline ends. The CDR3 loop reads CASSEAAAISTGELFF. CDR3 nucleotides: TGTGCCAGCAGTGAAGCGGCGGCTATCTCCACCGGGGAGCTGTTTTTT.

This clonotype was seen at least ten times. The chain recombines TRBV12-3 or TRBV12-4 with TRBJ1-1; possibly TRBD1 for D (5 bases). The CDR3 sequence is 11 residues long. V dropped 6 bases and J dropped 5 bases, with 7 bases sitting between them. CDR3 protein: CASSYRTEAFF. CDR3 nucleotides: TGTGCCAGCAGCTACAGGACTGAAGCTTTCTTT.

This clonotype was picked up many times. The genes are TRBV7-9 and TRBJ2-7; 9 positions agree with TRBD1. The CDR3 runs to 14 residues. V lost 5 bases and J lost 2; bases outside the gene matches: 4. Germline CDR1 SEHNR, CDR2 FQNEAQ (reference sequence). The CDR3 loop reads CASSADRGTYEQYF. The CDR3 bases are TGTGCCAGCAGCGCGGACAGGGGTACCTACGAGCAGTACTTC.